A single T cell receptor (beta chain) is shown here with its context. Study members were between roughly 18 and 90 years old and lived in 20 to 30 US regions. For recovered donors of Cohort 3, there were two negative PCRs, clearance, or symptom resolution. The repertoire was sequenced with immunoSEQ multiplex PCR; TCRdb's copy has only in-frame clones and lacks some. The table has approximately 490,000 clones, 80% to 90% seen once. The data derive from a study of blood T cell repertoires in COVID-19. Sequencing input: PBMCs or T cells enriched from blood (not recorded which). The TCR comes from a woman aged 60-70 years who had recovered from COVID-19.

The CDR3 DNA sequence: TGTGCCACCAAGGCTGCGGGGAGCACTGAAGCTTTCTTT. This codes for CATKAAGSTEAFF. The chain recombines TRBV24-1 with TRBJ1-1; D is unclear. The CDR3 runs 13 residues. The V gene lost 8 bases and the J gene lost 4 bases, with 13 bases spanning the gap. Germline lookup yields CDR1 KGHDR and CDR2 SFDVKD.